The text below deals with one TCR beta chain. This entry belongs to a study of T cell changes during pregnancy in multiple sclerosis. Sequenced by immunoSEQ multiplex PCR; TCRdb stores in-frame clones only, minus some. The sample includes around 50,000 clones, around 89% of them seen just once. Per germline, CDR1 PRHDT and CDR2 FYEKMQ (reference sequence). The CDR3 length is 13 residues. V lost 5 bases and J lost 4; bases outside the gene matches: 3. The chain combines TRBV13 with TRBJ1-2, with 8 positions matching TRBD1. The TCR sequence derives from a female donor with multiple sclerosis, enrolled in a pregnancy study. This specimen consisted of CD8+ T cells from peripheral blood mononuclear cells, obtained in the second trimester of pregnancy. The CDR3 region is CASSITGGYGYTF. As DNA, the CDR3 is TGTGCCAGCAGCATAACAGGGGGCTATGGCTACACCTTC.